Listed below are T cell receptor beta chains from one sample, sequenced in a study of T cells after yellow fever vaccination. Each CDR3 protein gets one entry after TCRdb re-called the 5' RACE reads with MiXCR. The table shows under 400,000 distinct CDR3 sequences, with roughly an eighth occurring only once. Source: CD4+ T cells sorted from PBMCs, taken 15 days after the yellow fever booster vaccination. The receptor source for this set is a man between 18 and 29 years old who received the YFV17D yellow fever vaccine. CDR3s leave out the opening cysteine and the closing phenylalanine or tryptophan.

V gene	J gene	CDR3 protein
TRBV19	TRBJ2-1	ASSFAGIRGQF
TRBV7-2	TRBJ2-5	ASSEQAVQY
TRBV7-9	TRBJ1-4	ASSDGPEGFEKLF
TRBV7-8	TRBJ2-1	ASFPGWRGGSSYNEQF
TRBV9	TRBJ2-3	ASSYRGGSTDTQY
TRBV12-3/TRBV12-4	TRBJ2-3	ASSLRSLFTDTQY
TRBV7-2	TRBJ2-3	ASSLLGLGADTQY
TRBV7-2	TRBJ2-7	ASRQAGAYEQY
TRBV5-4	TRBJ2-3	ASTQAVSTDTQY
TRBV5-1	TRBJ1-6	ASSRTPGQNSPLH
TRBV20-1	TRBJ2-1	SAADFAAGSVDEQF
TRBV3-1	TRBJ2-3	ASSHGGRGLTDTQY